This T cell receptor beta chain originates from a study of blood T cell repertoires in COVID-19. On the study more broadly: Specimens from acute and convalescent COVID-19 originated in the United States, Italy and Spain. In each case, the material was cDNA or gDNA derived from T cells, B-cell-depleted T cells, or PBMCs.

In the authors' workflow: Reference gene primer amplification gave estimated nucleated cell counts. Data came from immunoSEQ multiplex PCR; TCRdb stores just in-frame clones and leaves some out. The V and J calls and the clone size are those of that table, but D and trimming were determined from the DNA. The sample lists around 130,000 clones, approximately 92% occurring once. Deletions cut 3 bases from V and 2 bases from J, with 8 bases between. CDR3 length equals 13 residues. Germline CDR1 is MNHEY and CDR2 is SMNVEV (reference sequence). This clone has a single count. The chain is built from TRBV27 and TRBJ2-7; tentatively, D is TRBD1 (6 bases). The TCR originated in a man aged 65 to 79 with active or convalescent COVID-19. Sequencing was performed on peripheral blood. The CDR3 loop is CASSLHRAYEQYF. DNA for the CDR3: TGTGCCAGCAGTTTGCACAGGGCCTACGAGCAGTACTTC.